A single TCR beta chain is shown here with its context. This sample stems from a study of identical twins. Healthy Caucasians, and only they, were the donors. Germline CDR1 ENHRY, CDR2 SYGVKD. This CDR3 has 14 amino acids. V gave up 3 bases and J gave up 0 bases, with 7 bases separating them. TCRdb passed the 5' RACE reads through MiXCR, listing each CDR3 protein once. The sample shows over 600,000 distinct CDR3 sequences, approximately 21% of them seen only once. These same data were also listed under a study on T cells expressing NK-cell markers. That work states: Obtained from sorted CD3+CD56+NKG2C+, CD3+CD56+NKG2C- and CD3+CD56-NKG2C+ T cells were the TCR beta repertoires.

This chain connects TRBV10-3 to TRBJ2-3; D not resolved. The sequenced sample consisted of PBMCs. The TCR was taken from a woman aged 18-30 years in good health. CDR3 DNA sequence: TGTGCCATCAGTGACAAAATTAGCACAGATACGCAGTATTTT. This codes for CAISDKISTDTQYF.